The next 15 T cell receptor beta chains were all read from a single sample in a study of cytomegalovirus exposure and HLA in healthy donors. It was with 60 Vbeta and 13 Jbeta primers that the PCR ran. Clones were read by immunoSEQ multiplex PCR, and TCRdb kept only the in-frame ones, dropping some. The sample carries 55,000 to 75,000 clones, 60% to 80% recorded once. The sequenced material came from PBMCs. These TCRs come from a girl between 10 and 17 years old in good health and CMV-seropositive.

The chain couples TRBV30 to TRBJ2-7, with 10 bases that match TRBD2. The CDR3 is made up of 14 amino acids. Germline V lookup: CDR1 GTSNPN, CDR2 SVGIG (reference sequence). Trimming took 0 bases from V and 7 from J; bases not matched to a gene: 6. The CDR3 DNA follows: TGTGCCTGGAGTGTAAGCGGGGGGGCCGATGAGCAGTACTTC. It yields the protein CAWSVSGGADEQYF.

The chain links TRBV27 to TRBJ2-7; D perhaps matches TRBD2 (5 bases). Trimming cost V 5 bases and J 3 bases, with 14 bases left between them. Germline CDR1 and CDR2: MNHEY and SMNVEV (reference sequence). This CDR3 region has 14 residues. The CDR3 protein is CASSPLGRGYEQYF. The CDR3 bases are TGTGCCAGCAGTCCCCTCGGACGGGGCTACGAGCAGTACTTC.

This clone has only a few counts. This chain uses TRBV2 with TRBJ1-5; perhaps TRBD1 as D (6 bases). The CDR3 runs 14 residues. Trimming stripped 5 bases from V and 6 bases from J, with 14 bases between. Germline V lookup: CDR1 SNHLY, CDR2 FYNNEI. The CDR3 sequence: CASSSTGLGQPQHF. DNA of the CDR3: TGTGCCAGCAGTTCCACAGGGTTGGGTCAGCCCCAGCATTTT. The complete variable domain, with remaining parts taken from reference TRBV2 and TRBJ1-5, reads EPEVTQTPSHQVTQMGQEVILRCVPISNHLYFYWYRQILGQKVEFLVSFYNNEISEKSEIFDDQFSVERPDGSNFTLKIRSTKLEDSAMYFCASSSTGLGQPQHFGDGTRLSIL.

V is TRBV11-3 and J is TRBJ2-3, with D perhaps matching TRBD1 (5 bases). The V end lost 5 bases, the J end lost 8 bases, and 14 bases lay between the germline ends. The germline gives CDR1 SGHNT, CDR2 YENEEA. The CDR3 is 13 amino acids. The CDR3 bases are TGTGCCAGCAGCGCCCAACAGGTCCCTACGCAGTATTTT. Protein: CASSAQQVPTQYF.

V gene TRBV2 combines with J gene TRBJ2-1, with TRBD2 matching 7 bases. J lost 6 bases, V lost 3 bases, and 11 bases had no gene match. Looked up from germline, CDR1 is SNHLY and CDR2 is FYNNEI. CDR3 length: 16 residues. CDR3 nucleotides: TGTGCCAGCAGTGATGATGCGGGGGTTTTCGTCAATGAGCAGTTCTTC. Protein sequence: CASSDDAGVFVNEQFF.

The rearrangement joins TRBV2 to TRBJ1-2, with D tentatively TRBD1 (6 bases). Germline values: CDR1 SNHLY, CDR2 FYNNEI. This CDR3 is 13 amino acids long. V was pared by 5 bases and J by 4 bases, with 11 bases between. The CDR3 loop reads CASSRQETYGYTF. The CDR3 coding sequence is TGTGCCAGCAGTAGACAGGAGACCTATGGCTACACCTTC.

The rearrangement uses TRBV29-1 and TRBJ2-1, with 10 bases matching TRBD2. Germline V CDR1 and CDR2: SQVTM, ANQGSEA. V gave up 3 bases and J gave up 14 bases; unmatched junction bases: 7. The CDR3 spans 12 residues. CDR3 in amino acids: CSVDPSGSSEFF. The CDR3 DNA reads TGCAGCGTTGACCCTAGCGGGAGTTCGGAGTTCTTC.

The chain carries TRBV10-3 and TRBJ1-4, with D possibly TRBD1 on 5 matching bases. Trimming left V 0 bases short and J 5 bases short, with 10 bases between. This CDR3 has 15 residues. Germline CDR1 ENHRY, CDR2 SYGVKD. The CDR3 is CAISESGGPNEKLFF. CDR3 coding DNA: TGTGCCATCAGTGAGTCGGGGGGTCCGAATGAAAAACTGTTTTTT.

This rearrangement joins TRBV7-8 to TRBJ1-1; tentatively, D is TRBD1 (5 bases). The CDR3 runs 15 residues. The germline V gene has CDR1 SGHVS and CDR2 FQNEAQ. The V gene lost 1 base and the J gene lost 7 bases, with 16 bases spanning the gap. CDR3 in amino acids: CASSLDGRRGGEAFF. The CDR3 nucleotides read TGTGCCAGCAGCTTAGATGGCAGGAGGGGAGGTGAAGCTTTCTTT.

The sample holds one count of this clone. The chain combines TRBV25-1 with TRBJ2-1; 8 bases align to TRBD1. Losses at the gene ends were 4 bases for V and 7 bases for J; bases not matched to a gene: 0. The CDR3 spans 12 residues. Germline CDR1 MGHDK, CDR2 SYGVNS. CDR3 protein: CASSGTGNEQFF. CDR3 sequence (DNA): TGTGCCAGCAGTGGGACAGGGAATGAGCAGTTCTTC.

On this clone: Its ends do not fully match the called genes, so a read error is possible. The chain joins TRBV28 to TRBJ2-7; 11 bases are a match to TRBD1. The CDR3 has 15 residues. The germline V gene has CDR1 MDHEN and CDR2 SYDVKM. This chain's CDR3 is CASSLSGQGAYEQYF. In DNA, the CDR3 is TGTGCCAGCAGCTTATCGGGACAGGGGGCCTACGAGCAGTACTTC.

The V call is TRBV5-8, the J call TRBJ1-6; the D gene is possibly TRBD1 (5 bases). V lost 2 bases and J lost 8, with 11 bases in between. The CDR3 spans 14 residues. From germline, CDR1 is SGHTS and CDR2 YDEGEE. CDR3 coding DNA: TGTGCCAGCAGCTTTCGGGGGGGAGATTCACCCCTCCACTTT. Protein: CASSFRGGDSPLHF. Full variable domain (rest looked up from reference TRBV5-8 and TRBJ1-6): EAGVTQSPTHLIKTRGQQATLRCSPISGHTSVYWYQQALGLGLQFLLWYDEGEERNRGNFPPRFSGRQFPNYSSELNVNALELEDSALYLCASSFRGGDSPLHFGNGTRLTVT.

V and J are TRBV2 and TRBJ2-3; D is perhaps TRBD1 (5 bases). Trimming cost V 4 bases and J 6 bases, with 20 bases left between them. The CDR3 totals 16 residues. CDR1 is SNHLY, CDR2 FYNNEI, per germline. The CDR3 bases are TGTGCCAGCAGTGGGCAGGACCCAGGGTCAGCGGATACGCAGTATTTT. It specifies CASSGQDPGSADTQYF.

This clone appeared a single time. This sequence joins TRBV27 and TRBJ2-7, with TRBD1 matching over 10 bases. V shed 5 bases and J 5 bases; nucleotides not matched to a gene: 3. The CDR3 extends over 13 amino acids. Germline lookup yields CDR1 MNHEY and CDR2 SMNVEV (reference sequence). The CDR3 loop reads CASSMGTGDEQYF. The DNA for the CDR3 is TGTGCCAGCAGTATGGGGACAGGGGACGAGCAGTACTTC.

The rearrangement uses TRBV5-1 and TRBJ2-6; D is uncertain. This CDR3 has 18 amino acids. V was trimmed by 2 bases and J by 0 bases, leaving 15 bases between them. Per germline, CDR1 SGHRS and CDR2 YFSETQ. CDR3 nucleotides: TGCGCCAGCAGCTTCCGTTCCCCCCCTAACTCTGGGGCCAACGTCCTGACTTTC. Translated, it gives CASSFRSPPNSGANVLTF.